These 12 T cell receptor beta chains share one sample of origin, sequenced in a study of cytomegalovirus exposure and HLA in healthy donors. PCR primers comprised 60 Vbeta and 13 Jbeta primers. Clones were sequenced by immunoSEQ multiplex PCR, and TCRdb holds only the in-frame ones, with some missing. Altogether 160,000 or so clones are present, 82% being singletons, with the ten largest covering approximately 6.3%. Sample: PBMCs. These receptors originate from a woman between 45 and 60 years old in good health and CMV-seropositive.

The V gene is TRBV5-1, the J gene TRBJ1-1; 7 bases agree with TRBD1. The germline V gene has CDR1 SGHRS and CDR2 YFSETQ. The V gene end was trimmed by 4 bases and the J gene end by 9 bases; junction bases not matched to a gene: 15. The CDR3 length is 15 residues. CDR3 residues: CASSPGGGGAGKAFF. Written as DNA, the CDR3 is TGCGCCAGCAGCCCCGGCGGAGGGGGCGCGGGGAAAGCTTTCTTT.

The J gene is TRBJ2-3, the V gene TRBV25-1, with D perhaps TRBD2 (5 bases). CDR1 is MGHDK and CDR2 is SYGVNS in the germline V gene. The CDR3 consists of 15 residues. V lost 3 bases to trimming and J lost 10 bases, with 20 bases between them. This CDR3 reads CASSDSGPGMNAQYF. The DNA for the CDR3 is TGTGCCAGCAGTGACTCTGGGCCCGGGATGAATGCGCAGTATTTT. The full variable domain, its missing parts supplied by reference TRBV25-1 and TRBJ2-3, is EADIYQTPRYLVIGTGKKITLECSQTMGHDKMYWYQQDPGMELHLIHYSYGVNSTEKGDLSSESTVSRIRTEHFPLTLESARPSHTSQYLCASSDSGPGMNAQYFGPGTRLTVL.

This clone was counted a few times. This chain connects TRBV2 to TRBJ1-5, with D possibly TRBD1 on 6 matching bases. The CDR3 sequence is 12 residues long. CDR1 SNHLY and CDR2 FYNNEI come from the germline V gene. V was pared by 8 bases and J by 3 bases, with 8 bases between. CDR3 loop: CASAGDNQPQHF. The CDR3 bases are TGTGCCAGCGCAGGGGACAATCAGCCCCAGCATTTT.

CDR3 in DNA: TGCGCCAGCAGCCAGGGACTGGGAAAGACTGAGCAGTACTTC. This translates into CASSQGLGKTEQYF. The chain carries TRBV5-1 and TRBJ2-7; a weak D match, TRBD2 (6 bases). Trimming cost V 4 bases and J 7 bases, with 18 bases left between them. There are 14 residues in the CDR3. Germline loops: CDR1 SGHRS, CDR2 YFSETQ.

The chain combines TRBV27 with TRBJ2-7, with 8 bases matching TRBD1. The germline V gene has CDR1 MNHEY and CDR2 SMNVEV (reference sequence). V dropped 5 bases and J dropped 7; count of bases not matched to a gene: 10. This CDR3 has 14 residues. DNA of the CDR3: TGTGCCAGCAGTCCAGCGGACAGGGACGGAGAGCAGTACTTC. Its protein product is CASSPADRDGEQYF.

The chain is built from TRBV6-5 and TRBJ1-1; 9 nucleotides match TRBD1. CDR3 length equals 14 residues. V shed 5 bases, J shed 10 bases, and the junction held 11 bases outside the gene matches. From germline, CDR1 is MNHEY and CDR2 SVGAGI. As DNA, the CDR3 is TGTGCCAGCAGTGTCCGGGACAGGGCATTGGCAGCTTTCTTT. This sequence encodes CASSVRDRALAAFF.

The chain combines TRBV6-1 with TRBJ1-6; 7 bases map to TRBD1. The V gene end was trimmed by 3 bases and the J gene end by 13 bases; junction bases not matched to a gene: 9. CDR3 size: 14 residues. Germline V gene data show CDR1 as MNHNS and CDR2 as SASEGT. The CDR3 DNA follows: TGTGCCAGCAGTGACAGGGGGAGAGGTAATCCCCTCCACTTT. This encodes CASSDRGRGNPLHF.

The rearrangement joins TRBV19 to TRBJ2-7; 13 bases line up with TRBD2. V dropped 5 bases and J dropped 3; count of bases not matched to a gene: 7. Germline-derived CDR1 and CDR2 are LNHDA and SQIVND (reference sequence). CDR3 length: 16 amino acids. The CDR3 reads CASSPELAGGVYEQYF. In nucleotides, the CDR3 is TGTGCCAGTAGTCCGGAACTAGCGGGGGGGGTCTACGAGCAGTACTTC.

This chain links TRBV5-1 with TRBJ2-2, with a possible D match to TRBD2 (7 bases). Germline values: CDR1 SGHRS, CDR2 YFSETQ. Trimming removed 4 bases at V and 5 bases at J, with 12 bases between. The CDR3 runs 14 residues. The CDR3 DNA sequence: TGCGCCAGCAGCAGCCGGGGGGCAACCGGGGAGCTGTTTTTT. The encoded protein is CASSSRGATGELFF.

This clone occurred a few times. The V call is TRBV30, the J call TRBJ2-1; maybe TRBD2 (6 bases). This CDR3 comprises 15 residues. V was shortened by 5 bases and J by 6 bases, with 20 bases between the two germline ends. Germline V lookup: CDR1 GTSNPN, CDR2 SVGIG (reference sequence). The DNA of the CDR3 is TGTGCCTGGGTGGCCCGGGGACTCCGGGTCAATGAGCAGTTCTTC. Protein sequence: CAWVARGLRVNEQFF.

This rearrangement joins TRBV13 to TRBJ1-1; no firm D call. This CDR3 region has 12 residues. Germline CDR1 is PRHDT and CDR2 is FYEKMQ (reference sequence). Trimming left V 1 base short and J 2 bases short, with 2 bases between. Here the CDR3 reads CASSLVNTEAFF. The CDR3 DNA reads TGTGCCAGCAGCTTAGTAAACACTGAAGCTTTCTTT.

The chain recombines TRBV27 with TRBJ1-2, with 8 bases aligning to TRBD1. The CDR3 extends over 17 amino acids. With 5 bases clipped from V and 3 bases from J, the junction kept 14 bases outside the gene matches. Germline lookup yields CDR1 MNHEY and CDR2 SMNVEV (reference sequence). CDR3 DNA: TGTGCCAGCAGTATCGGGACAGGTAGCTCTTTTGACTATGGCTACACCTTC. As protein: CASSIGTGSSFDYGYTF.